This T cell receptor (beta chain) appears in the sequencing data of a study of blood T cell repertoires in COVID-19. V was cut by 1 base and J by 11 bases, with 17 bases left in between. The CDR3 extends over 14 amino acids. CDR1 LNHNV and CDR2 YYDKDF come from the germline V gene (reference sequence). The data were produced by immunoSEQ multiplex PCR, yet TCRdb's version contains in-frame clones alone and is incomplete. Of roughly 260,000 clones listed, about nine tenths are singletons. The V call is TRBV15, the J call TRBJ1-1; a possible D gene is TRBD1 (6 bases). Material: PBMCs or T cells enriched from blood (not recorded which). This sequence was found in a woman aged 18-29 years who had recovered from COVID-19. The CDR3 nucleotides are TGTGCCACCAGCAGAGGCTCTGGGGGGGCTGGGGCTTTCTTT. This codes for CATSRGSGGAGAFF.